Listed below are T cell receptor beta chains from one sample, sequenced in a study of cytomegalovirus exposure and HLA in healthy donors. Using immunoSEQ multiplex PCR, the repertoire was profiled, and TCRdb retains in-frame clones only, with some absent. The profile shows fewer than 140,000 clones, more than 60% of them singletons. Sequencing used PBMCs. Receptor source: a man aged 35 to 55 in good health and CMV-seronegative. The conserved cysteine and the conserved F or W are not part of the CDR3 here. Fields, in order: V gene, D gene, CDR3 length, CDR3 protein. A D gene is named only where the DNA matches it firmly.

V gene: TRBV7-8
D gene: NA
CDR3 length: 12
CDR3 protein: ASSPQGSGNTIY

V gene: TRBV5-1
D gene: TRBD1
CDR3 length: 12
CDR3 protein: ASNAGQGEGEQY

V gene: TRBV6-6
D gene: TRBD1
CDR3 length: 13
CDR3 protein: ASRLAQGVQVGYT

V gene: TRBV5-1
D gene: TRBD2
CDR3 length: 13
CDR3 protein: ASSLVAGLAYEQY

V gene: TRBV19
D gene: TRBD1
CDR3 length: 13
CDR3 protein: ASSTTGEVGTEAF

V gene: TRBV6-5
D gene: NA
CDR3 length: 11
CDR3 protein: ASSLRGGEKLF

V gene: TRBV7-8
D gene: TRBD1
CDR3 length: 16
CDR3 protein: ASSPLFAGGASGNTIY

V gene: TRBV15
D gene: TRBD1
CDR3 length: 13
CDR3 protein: ATERDRDSNQPQH

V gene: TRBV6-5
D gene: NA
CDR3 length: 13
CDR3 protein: ASRTGSLWSTEAF

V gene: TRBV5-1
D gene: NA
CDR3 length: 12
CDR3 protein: ASSLDSRNQPQH

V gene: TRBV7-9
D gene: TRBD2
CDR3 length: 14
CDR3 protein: ASSLILPSGEETQY

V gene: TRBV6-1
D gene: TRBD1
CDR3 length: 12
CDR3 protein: ASSRDRLNSPLH

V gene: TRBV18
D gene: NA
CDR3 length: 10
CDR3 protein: ASSPQMDTQY

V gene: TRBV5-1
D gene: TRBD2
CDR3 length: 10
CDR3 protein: ASSRLAGEQY

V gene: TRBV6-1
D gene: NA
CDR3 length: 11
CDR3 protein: ASSQGLNQPQH

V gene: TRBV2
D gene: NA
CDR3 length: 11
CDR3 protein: ASSQGRSYEQY

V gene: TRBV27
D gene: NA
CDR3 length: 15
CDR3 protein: ASSLRGPYRGSYEQY

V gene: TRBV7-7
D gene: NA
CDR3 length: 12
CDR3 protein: ASSPGLGAETQY

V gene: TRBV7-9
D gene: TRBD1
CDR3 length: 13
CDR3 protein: ASSLSGTGAFGYT

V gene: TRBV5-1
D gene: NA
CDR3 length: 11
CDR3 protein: ASSLGRGTEAF

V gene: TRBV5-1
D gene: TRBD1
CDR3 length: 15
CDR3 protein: ASSAQAGTATSYGYT

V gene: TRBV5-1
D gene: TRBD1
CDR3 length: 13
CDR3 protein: ASSLRTGSNSPLH

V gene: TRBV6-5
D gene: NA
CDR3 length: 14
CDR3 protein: ASSYSRSRQGNEQY

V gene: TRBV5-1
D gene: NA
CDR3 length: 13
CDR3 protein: ASSIGRATNEKLF

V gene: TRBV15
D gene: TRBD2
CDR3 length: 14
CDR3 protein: ATSRDSAGGGDTQY

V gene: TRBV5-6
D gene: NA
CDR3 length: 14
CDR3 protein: ASSRDTGLMYNEQF

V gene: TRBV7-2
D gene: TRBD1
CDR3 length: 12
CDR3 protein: ASSLTGTTTEAF

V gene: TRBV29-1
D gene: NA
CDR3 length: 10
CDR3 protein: SVGGRDYEQY

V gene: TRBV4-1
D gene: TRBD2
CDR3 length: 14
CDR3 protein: ASSHLPAGYQDEQY

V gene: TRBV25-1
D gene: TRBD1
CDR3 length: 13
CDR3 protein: ASSERDRAADTQY

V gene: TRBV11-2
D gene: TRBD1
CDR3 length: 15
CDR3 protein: ASSPKFSGGRDREQF

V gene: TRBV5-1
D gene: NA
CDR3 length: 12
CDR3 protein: ASSLGGGNYGYT

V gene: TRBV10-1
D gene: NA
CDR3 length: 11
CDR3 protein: ASRLNMNTEAF

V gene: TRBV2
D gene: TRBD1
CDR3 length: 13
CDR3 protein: ASSGDRVRTDTQY

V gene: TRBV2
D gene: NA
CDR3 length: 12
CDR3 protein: ASRGGNSNQPQH

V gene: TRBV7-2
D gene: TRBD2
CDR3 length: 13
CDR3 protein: ASSRAGATRDTQY

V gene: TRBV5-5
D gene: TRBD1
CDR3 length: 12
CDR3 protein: ASGGTGLSGELF

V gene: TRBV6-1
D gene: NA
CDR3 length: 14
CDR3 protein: ASSEESEGFAYEQY

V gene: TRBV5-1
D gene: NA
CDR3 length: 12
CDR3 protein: ASSLAASDSPLH

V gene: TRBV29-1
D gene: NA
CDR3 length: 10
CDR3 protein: SVDPPNYGYT

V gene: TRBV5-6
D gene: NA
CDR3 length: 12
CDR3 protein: ASSFAGGNTEAF

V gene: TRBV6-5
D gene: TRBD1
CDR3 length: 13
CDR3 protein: ASRDRDRFTDTQY

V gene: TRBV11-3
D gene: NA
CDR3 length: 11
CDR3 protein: ASSLDGNTEAF

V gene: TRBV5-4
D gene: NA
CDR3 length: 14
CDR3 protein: ASSRGESSYNSPLH

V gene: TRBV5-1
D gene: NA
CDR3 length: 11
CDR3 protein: ASSVTGAETQY

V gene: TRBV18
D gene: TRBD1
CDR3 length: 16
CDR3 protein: ASSPRTGVRSGANVLT

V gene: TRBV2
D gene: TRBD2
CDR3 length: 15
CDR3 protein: ASSEAQLAGGPETQY

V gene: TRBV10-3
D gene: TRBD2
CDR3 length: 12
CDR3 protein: AISAAGGGETQY

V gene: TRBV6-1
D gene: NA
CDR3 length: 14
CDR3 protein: ASSEAGYSSSYEQY

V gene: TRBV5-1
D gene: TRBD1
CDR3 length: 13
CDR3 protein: ASRPRTGATGELF

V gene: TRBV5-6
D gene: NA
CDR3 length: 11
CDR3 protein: ASSLLLQETQY

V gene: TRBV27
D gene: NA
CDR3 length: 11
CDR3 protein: ASGVRSNEKLF

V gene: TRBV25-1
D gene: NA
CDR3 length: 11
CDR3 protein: ASRGQGWETQY

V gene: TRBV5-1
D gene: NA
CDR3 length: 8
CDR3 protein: ARRPTGQY

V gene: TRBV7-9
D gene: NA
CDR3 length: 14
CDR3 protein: ASSLYSPKPSYEQY

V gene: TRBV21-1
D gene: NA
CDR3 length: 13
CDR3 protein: ASSKDAGGAYEQY

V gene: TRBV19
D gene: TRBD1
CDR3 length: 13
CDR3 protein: ASKDTGGTNSPLH

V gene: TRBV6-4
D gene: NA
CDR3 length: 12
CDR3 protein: ASSTDRAGNTIY

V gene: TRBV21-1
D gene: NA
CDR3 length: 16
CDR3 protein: ASSNAIRGGAGANVLT

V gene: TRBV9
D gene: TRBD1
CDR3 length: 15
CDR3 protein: ASRAIQLTGCNYGYT